A selection of T cell receptor beta chains follows, all from one sample in a study of blood T cell repertoires in COVID-19. Using immunoSEQ multiplex PCR, the repertoire was profiled, and TCRdb retains in-frame clones only, with some absent. The sample contains roughly 87,000 clones, about 83% of which appear only once. Input material: peripheral blood. The receptors derive from a man aged 45-65 years with active COVID-19. Each CDR3 is given with its conserved first and last residue. The D gene is left open where the match is weak. Size values are once, few and many counts, or a class for expanded clones, and some rows have none.

D	size	V	J	DNA	CDR3
TRBD1	.	TRBV5-1	TRBJ1-6	TGCGCCAGCAGACAGGGGGAGGATTCACCCCTCCACTTT	CASRQGEDSPLHF
.	once	TRBV19	TRBJ1-3	TGTGCCAGTAGTATACAGTCCTCTGGAAACACCATATATTTT	CASSIQSSGNTIYF
TRBD1	.	TRBV5-6	TRBJ2-7	TGTGCCAGCAGCAAATCCGGGACAGGAGCATACGAGCAGTACTTC	CASSKSGTGAYEQYF
.	.	TRBV4-3	TRBJ2-7	TGCGCCAGCCGCGGTGGGGAGCAGTACTTC	CASRGGEQYF
.	.	TRBV11-3	TRBJ2-2	TGTGCCAGCAGCTGGTCAGGGGCCCACACCGGGGAGCTGTTTTTT	CASSWSGAHTGELFF
.	.	TRBV4-1	TRBJ2-5	TGCGCCAGCAGCCCGAGGGTGGGGGCCTATTCAGAGACCCAGTACTTC	CASSPRVGAYSETQYF
.	.	TRBV21-1	TRBJ2-1	TGTGCCAGCAGCCGACTGAATGAGCAGTTCTTC	CASSRLNEQFF
TRBD1	.	TRBV7-9	TRBJ2-7	TGTGCCAGCAGCTTAGTAGGGACAGGGATCTACGAGCAGTACTTC	CASSLVGTGIYEQYF
.	.	TRBV27	TRBJ2-7	TGTGCCAGCAGTTTATTTTCGGCGGGCGGCTACGAGCAGTACTTC	CASSLFSAGGYEQYF
TRBD1	once	TRBV18	TRBJ2-1	TGTGCCAGCCTAGGACAGGGGTACAATGAGCAGTTCTTC	CASLGQGYNEQFF
.	.	TRBV9	TRBJ1-3	TGTGCCAGCAGCCCCGGTCGGTCCGGAAACACCATATATTTT	CASSPGRSGNTIYF
.	.	TRBV5-1	TRBJ2-2	TGCGCCAGCAGCTTGGCCGGGGAGGACACCGGGGAGCTGTTTTTT	CASSLAGEDTGELFF
.	.	TRBV4-3	TRBJ1-2	TGCGCCAGCAGCCAAGACGGAGTACTGGGGGGCTATGGCTACACCTTC	CASSQDGVLGGYGYTF
.	.	TRBV7-2	TRBJ1-6	TGTGCCAGCAGCTTATCGGGAGCGTTCGATTCACCCCTCCACTTT	CASSLSGAFDSPLHF
.	.	TRBV4-1	TRBJ2-3	TGCGCCAGCAGCCCACGGGACATCACAGATACGCAGTATTTT	CASSPRDITDTQYF
.	.	TRBV5-1	TRBJ1-2	TGCGCCAGCAGCTTGGCGGGGGAGTCCTTTGGCTACACCTTC	CASSLAGESFGYTF
.	.	TRBV28	TRBJ2-3	TGTGCCAGCAGTTTACGTGCGGGACAGAGCACAGATACGCAGTATTTT	CASSLRAGQSTDTQYF
TRBD2	.	TRBV9	TRBJ2-7	TGTGCCAGCAGCCGGACTAGCGGGAACTACGAGCAGTACTTC	CASSRTSGNYEQYF
TRBD1	.	TRBV28	TRBJ2-7	TGTGCCAGCAGTTCTCCCGGGACAGGGACCTACGAGCAGTACTTC	CASSSPGTGTYEQYF
.	.	TRBV2	TRBJ1-1	TGTGCCAGCAGTTCGACAGAGAACACTGAAGCTTTCTTT	CASSSTENTEAFF
.	.	TRBV2	TRBJ1-6	TGTGCCAGCAGTGTGCTCCAGGATAATTCACCCCTCCACTTT	CASSVLQDNSPLHF
.	.	TRBV2	TRBJ2-5	TGTGCTGATAGGAGGGAGTCTGAGACCCAGTACTTC	CADRRESETQYF
TRBD1	.	TRBV2	TRBJ2-5	TGTGCCAGCAGTTCGACAGGGGGTGAGACCCAGTACTTC	CASSSTGGETQYF
TRBD1	.	TRBV6-6	TRBJ2-5	TGTGCCAGCAGCAAGGGGGACAGGGGCCAAGAGACCCAGTACTTC	CASSKGDRGQETQYF
TRBD1	few	TRBV7-9	TRBJ2-7	TGTGCCAGCAGCTCCACCGGGACAGGCTACGAGCAGTACTTC	CASSSTGTGYEQYF
TRBD1	.	TRBV19	TRBJ1-1	TGTGCCAGTAGCCCAGGACAGGGCACTGAAGCTTTCTTT	CASSPGQGTEAFF
.	.	TRBV6-2/TRBV6-3	TRBJ1-1	TGTGCCAGCAGCGACCGAGGAAACACTGAAGCTTTCTTT	CASSDRGNTEAFF
.	many	TRBV19	TRBJ1-1	TGTGCCAGTAGAGAACAGGGAAACACTGAAGCTTTCTTT	CASREQGNTEAFF
.	once	TRBV5-4	TRBJ1-5	TGTGCCAGCAGCTTATACAGGGTGGGTGGCAATCAGCCCCAGCATTTT	CASSLYRVGGNQPQHF
.	.	TRBV28	TRBJ2-7	TGTGCCAGCACCGAGGACAGTACCTACGAGCAGTACTTC	CASTEDSTYEQYF
.	once	TRBV19	TRBJ1-5	TGTGCCAGTAGTATCCGGGGGTCAGGTCAGCCCCAGCATTTT	CASSIRGSGQPQHF
TRBD1	.	TRBV7-9	TRBJ1-1	TGTGCCAGCAGCTTAGCTCGGACAGGGCACACTGAAGCTTTCTTT	CASSLARTGHTEAFF
TRBD1	.	TRBV28	TRBJ2-7	TGTGCCAGCAGTTTAGGACAGGGTATCTACGAGCAGTACTTC	CASSLGQGIYEQYF
.	few	TRBV11-3	TRBJ2-2	TGTGCCAGCGCCCAACGGGGTAACACCGGGGAGCTGTTTTTT	CASAQRGNTGELFF
TRBD1	.	TRBV4-3	TRBJ1-2	TGCGCCAGCAGCCAGGCCGGGGGGACAGGGGGGAAAGGCTACACCTTC	CASSQAGGTGGKGYTF
.	.	TRBV19	TRBJ1-2	TGTGCCAGTCGTCCCCAGAACTATGGCTACACCTTC	CASRPQNYGYTF
.	few	TRBV5-4	TRBJ2-7	TGTGCCAGCAGCCCTCATCGACAGAACGAGCAGTACTTC	CASSPHRQNEQYF
TRBD2	.	TRBV6-2/TRBV6-3	TRBJ2-7	TGTGCCAGCAGTTACCCGGAGCGGGACTTACCCTCCTACGAGCAGTACTTC	CASSYPERDLPSYEQYF
.	.	TRBV20-1	TRBJ2-7	TGCAGTGCTAGTCGAGCAGGGGTCCGTCGGGGTTTTCTTTACGAGCAGTACTTC	CSASRAGVRRGFLYEQYF
.	.	TRBV6-5	TRBJ1-2	TGTGCCAGCAGTTTGGGGGGGGGCTCTGGCTACACCTTC	CASSLGGGSGYTF
.	.	TRBV19	TRBJ1-5	TGTGCCAGTAGTAGGGCAGGGCTTCAGCCCCAGCATTTT	CASSRAGLQPQHF
TRBD2	.	TRBV28	TRBJ2-1	TGTGCCAGCAGTTTGCCTCTAGCGGGAGATAACAATGAGCAGTTCTTC	CASSLPLAGDNNEQFF